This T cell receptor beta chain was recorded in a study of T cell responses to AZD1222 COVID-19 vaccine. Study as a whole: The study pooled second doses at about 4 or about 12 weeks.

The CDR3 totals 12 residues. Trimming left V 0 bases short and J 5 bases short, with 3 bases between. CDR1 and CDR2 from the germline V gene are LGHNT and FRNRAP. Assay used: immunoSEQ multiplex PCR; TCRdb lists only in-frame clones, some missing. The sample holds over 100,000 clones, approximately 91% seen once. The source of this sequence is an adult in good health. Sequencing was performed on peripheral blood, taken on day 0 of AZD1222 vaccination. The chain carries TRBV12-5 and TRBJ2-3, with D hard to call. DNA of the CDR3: TGTGCTAGTGGTTTGGTTAAAGATACGCAGTATTTT. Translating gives CASGLVKDTQYF.